These 27 T cell receptor beta chains were all obtained from the same sample, sequenced in a study of cytomegalovirus exposure and HLA in healthy donors. Sequencing used immunoSEQ multiplex PCR; TCRdb keeps in-frame clones, though not all of them. Of under 300,000 clones listed, about 86% were seen once; the top ten hold roughly 0.99%. Sequenced material: PBMCs. The receptors were gathered from a young woman in good health and CMV-seronegative.

The chain carries TRBV6-4 and TRBJ2-5; 9 nucleotides align to TRBD1. Germline V gene sequence: CDR1 MRHNA, CDR2 SNTAGT. The CDR3 extends over 15 amino acids. J lost 5 bases, V lost 5 bases, and 9 bases had no gene match. The CDR3 nucleotides read TGTGCCAGCAGTCGAGAAGGACAGGGGATGGAGACCCAGTACTTC. Its translation is CASSREGQGMETQYF.

This chain uses TRBV7-6 with TRBJ2-3; TRBD2 matches 11 bases. V lost 6 bases, J lost 0 bases, and 20 bases stayed unmatched. The CDR3 length is 21 residues. Per germline, CDR1 SGHVS and CDR2 FNYEAQ. The CDR3 is CASRFSSYSGLAVPSTDTQYF. The DNA of the CDR3 is TGTGCCAGCAGGTTTAGCTCCTATTCGGGACTAGCGGTACCTAGCACAGATACGCAGTATTTT.

This chain connects TRBV5-4 to TRBJ2-3; TRBD2 matches at 10 bases. Germline-derived CDR1 and CDR2 are SGHNT and YYREEE (reference sequence). The CDR3 totals 15 residues. Losses at the gene ends were 3 bases for V and 1 base for J; bases not matched to a gene: 2. The CDR3, as DNA: TGTGCCAGCAGCTCAAGCGGGGGGGGCACAGATACGCAGTATTTT. Translation gives CASSSSGGGTDTQYF.

The chain joins TRBV25-1 to TRBJ1-2; D call uncertain. Trimming stripped 2 bases from V and 4 bases from J, with 20 bases between. The CDR3 sequence is 17 residues long. Germline CDR1 reads MGHDK; CDR2 reads SYGVNS. The chain's CDR3 is CASSESRSWAAGYGYTF. CDR3 nucleotides: TGTGCCAGCAGTGAAAGTCGGTCTTGGGCAGCAGGCTATGGCTACACCTTC.

This sequence joins TRBV6-5 and TRBJ2-3, with TRBD2 matching 8 bases. The length of the CDR3 is 15 residues. V gave up 3 bases and J gave up 3 bases; unmatched junction bases: 5. Looked up from germline, CDR1 is MNHEY and CDR2 is SVGAGI. DNA of the CDR3: TGTGCCAGCAGTTATGACGGGGGGGCGACAGATACGCAGTATTTT. Its protein is CASSYDGGATDTQYF.

The chain's CDR3 is CASSVSMGAKTQYF. Written as DNA, the CDR3 is TGTGCCAGCAGCGTATCTATGGGCGCGAAGACCCAGTACTTC. V gene TRBV9 combines with J gene TRBJ2-5, with D unresolved. Germline values: CDR1 SGDLS, CDR2 YYNGEE. The CDR3 has 14 residues. Trimming removed 1 base at V and 6 bases at J, with 13 bases between.

The genes are TRBV2 and TRBJ1-5; 7 positions agree with TRBD1. The V and J ends lost 5 bases and 4 bases, in that order; junction bases with no gene match: 8. The CDR3 contains 15 residues. Germline values: CDR1 SNHLY, CDR2 FYNNEI. The CDR3 reads CASSLRTGSNQPQHF. CDR3 nucleotides: TGTGCCAGCAGTCTGAGGACAGGATCAAATCAGCCCCAGCATTTT.

In the case of this clone: Other DNA sequences in the same sample also yield this CDR3. The chain recombines TRBV19 with TRBJ2-7; D gene unclear. CDR3 length equals 13 residues. Germline CDR1 is LNHDA and CDR2 is SQIVND (reference sequence). V lost 1 base, J lost 3 bases, and 7 bases lay in between. CDR3 DNA sequence: TGTGCCAGTAGTATAGGTGGCAGCTACGAGCAGTACTTC. Translating it yields CASSIGGSYEQYF.

Here the CDR3 DNA reads TGCGCCAGCAGCCAAGAGGGGGCGGGGGTGAATCAGCCCCAGCATTTT. This sequence encodes CASSQEGAGVNQPQHF. The chain uses TRBV4-3 and TRBJ1-5; the D gene is possibly TRBD1 (6 bases). Trimming left V 0 bases short and J 4 bases short, with 13 bases between. The CDR3 runs to 16 residues. Germline V gives CDR1 LGHNA, CDR2 YSLEER.

The chain combines TRBV6-1 with TRBJ2-3, with D possibly TRBD2 on 5 matching bases. The germline V gene encodes CDR1 MNHNS and CDR2 SASEGT. V was clipped by 9 bases and J by 5 bases, with 18 bases between them. The CDR3 is 14 residues long. The CDR3 reads CASDRGFKVDTQYF. The CDR3 DNA follows: TGTGCCAGTGACCGGGGTTTTAAGGTAGATACGCAGTATTTT.

The rearrangement uses TRBV18 and TRBJ2-1; D ambiguous. From germline, CDR1 is KGHSH and CDR2 LQKENI. The V end lost 2 bases, the J end lost 5 bases, and 4 bases lay between the germline ends. This CDR3 region has 12 residues. CDR3 sequence (DNA): TGTGCCAGCTCACCAAATAACAATGAGCAGTTCTTC. This gives the protein CASSPNNNEQFF.

Note on this clone: Distinct nucleotide sequences in the sample also encode this CDR3. The chain links TRBV5-1 to TRBJ2-7, with 7 bases matching TRBD2. Germline V gene sequence: CDR1 SGHRS, CDR2 YFSETQ. Trimming at V came to 4 bases and at J to 1 base, leaving 5 bases not matched to a gene. The CDR3 spans 14 residues. This CDR3 reads CASSPQRGSYEQYF. The CDR3 bases are TGCGCCAGCAGCCCCCAGCGGGGATCCTACGAGCAGTACTTC.

The J gene is TRBJ1-2, the V gene TRBV6-1; D remains unclear. The CDR3 is 17 amino acids. Germline V gene sequence: CDR1 MNHNS, CDR2 SASEGT. Trimming stripped 3 bases from V and 4 bases from J, with 21 bases between. CDR3: CASSDSRYGGFFYGYTF. The CDR3, as DNA: TGTGCCAGCAGTGATTCCCGCTATGGCGGTTTTTTCTATGGCTACACCTTC.

This clone was seen a handful of times. The V gene is TRBV29-1, the J gene TRBJ1-1, with D possibly TRBD1 on 6 matching bases. V lost 3 bases and J lost 9, with 14 bases in between. The CDR3 is made up of 12 amino acids. The germline V gene encodes CDR1 SQVTM and CDR2 ANQGSEA. For the CDR3, the DNA is TGCAGCGTTGATGAGGCAGGGGTTAAAGCTTTCTTT. It is translated as CSVDEAGVKAFF.

The chain has TRBV7-3 and TRBJ2-2, with 8 bases matching TRBD1. Trimming removed 5 bases from V and 3 bases from J; junction bases left unmatched: 8. The CDR3 consists of 16 residues. Germline V gives CDR1 SGHTA, CDR2 FQGTGA. The CDR3 loop reads CASSPQGTGYTGELFF. The CDR3 nucleotides read TGTGCCAGCAGCCCCCAAGGGACAGGATACACCGGGGAGCTGTTTTTT.

The J gene is TRBJ2-7, the V gene TRBV28, with 9 bases identical to TRBD1. The CDR3 has 16 amino acids. From germline, CDR1 is MDHEN and CDR2 SYDVKM. V lost 6 bases to trimming and J lost 3 bases; unmatched junction nucleotides: 12. The CDR3 DNA reads TGTGCCAGCAGCTCTCGGCTGGGACAGGGATACTACGAGCAGTACTTC. It translates to CASSSRLGQGYYEQYF.

A single count supports this clone. V and J are TRBV9 and TRBJ2-1; 10 bases line up with TRBD2. CDR1 is SGDLS, CDR2 YYNGEE, per germline. The junction had 9 bases not matched to a gene; V was cut back by 0 bases and J by 0 bases. CDR3 size: 19 residues. The DNA of the CDR3 is TGTGCCAGCAGCGTAGAGTCTAGCGGGGGCCCAAGCTCCTACAATGAGCAGTTCTTC. Amino acids: CASSVESSGGPSSYNEQFF.

This clone was counted once. The chain is built from TRBV27 and TRBJ2-5; maybe TRBD2 (5 bases). The CDR3 runs to 16 residues. Germline V gene sequence: CDR1 MNHEY, CDR2 SMNVEV (reference sequence). Trimming took 1 base from V and 5 from J, leaving 17 bases between them. Written as DNA, the CDR3 is TGTGCCAGCAGTTTATACGCGCCACATGGGAGCGAGACCCAGTACTTC. Its protein is CASSLYAPHGSETQYF.

CDR3 in amino acids: CASSLVPPRVMNTEAFF. CDR3 sequence (DNA): TGTGCCAGCAGCTTGGTCCCCCCCAGGGTAATGAACACTGAAGCTTTCTTT. The chain is built from TRBV5-6 and TRBJ1-1; the D gene is possibly TRBD1 (5 bases). The V end lost 0 bases, the J end lost 0 bases, and 15 bases lay between the germline ends. The CDR3 sequence is 17 residues long. Germline lookup yields CDR1 SGHDT and CDR2 YYEEEE.

The genes are TRBV11-3 and TRBJ2-3; 11 bases are a match to TRBD2. V lost 5 bases to trimming and J lost 4 bases; unmatched junction nucleotides: 8. This CDR3 spans 16 amino acids. The germline V gene has CDR1 SGHNT and CDR2 YENEEA. This CDR3 is CASSPVLAGGPDTQYF. The CDR3 nucleotides read TGTGCCAGCAGCCCCGTGCTAGCGGGGGGTCCAGATACGCAGTATTTT.

The V gene is TRBV6-6, the J gene TRBJ1-1; D is unclear. The CDR3 is 12 residues long. The ends were cut back, 7 bases at V and 4 bases at J, with 10 bases in the middle. The V gene's germline CDR1 is MNHNY and CDR2 SVGAGI (reference sequence). The CDR3 DNA is TGTGCCAGCACCCCCCCGGGCACTGAAGCTTTCTTT. Its translation: CASTPPGTEAFF.

This sequence joins TRBV5-1 and TRBJ2-3; D perhaps matches TRBD2 (6 bases). The CDR3 is 15 amino acids. Trimming shortened V by 7 bases and J by 1 base, and 16 bases separated the two germline ends. CDR1 and CDR2 from the germline V gene are SGHRS and YFSETQ. DNA for the CDR3: TGCGCCAGCTCAGAATCGGGGGTGGGCACAGATACGCAGTATTTT. Translated, it gives CASSESGVGTDTQYF. The whole variable domain, remainder taken from reference TRBV5-1 and TRBJ2-3, is KAGVTQTPRYLIKTRGQQVTLSCSPISGHRSVSWYQQTPGQGLQFLFEYFSETQRNKGNFPGRFSGRQFSNSRSEMNVSTLELGDSALYLCASSESGVGTDTQYFGPGTRLTVL.

The chain joins TRBV25-1 to TRBJ1-2, with D possibly being TRBD1 (5 bases). Germline CDR1 and CDR2: MGHDK and SYGVNS. This CDR3 contains 12 residues. The V and J ends lost 3 bases and 8 bases respectively, with 10 bases between them. The CDR3 bases are TGTGCCAGCAGTGACCAGGGAAAGGGCTACACCTTC. As protein: CASSDQGKGYTF.

This chain links TRBV5-1 with TRBJ2-1; no clear D gene. The CDR3 is made up of 16 amino acids. Trimming cost V 2 bases and J 2 bases, with 14 bases left between them. CDR1 is SGHRS, CDR2 YFSETQ, per germline. This CDR3 reads CASSFEQSETYNEQFF. Here the CDR3 DNA reads TGCGCCAGCAGCTTTGAACAGTCCGAAACCTACAATGAGCAGTTCTTC.

This clone has more than one count but fewer than ten. The V call is TRBV5-5, the J call TRBJ2-1; no reliable D call. The ends were cut back, 0 bases at V and 4 bases at J, with 5 bases in the middle. This CDR3 is built from 13 residues. Germline assignment: CDR1 SGHKS and CDR2 YYEKEE (reference sequence). The CDR3 spells CASSLEQYNEQFF. Here the CDR3 DNA reads TGTGCCAGCAGCTTGGAACAGTACAATGAGCAGTTCTTC.

The rearrangement joins TRBV9 to TRBJ2-3; D gene uncertain. In germline, CDR1 is SGDLS, CDR2 YYNGEE. This CDR3 is 16 amino acids long. V was trimmed by 8 bases and J by 1 base, leaving 20 bases between them. The CDR3 DNA sequence: TGTGCCAGAGTACCTTCGAGGCCACGGGGCACAGATACGCAGTATTTT. Translating gives CARVPSRPRGTDTQYF.

The chain employs TRBV18 and TRBJ1-2; D not certain. This CDR3 is 14 amino acids long. Per the germline V gene, CDR1 is KGHSH and CDR2 is LQKENI. Trimming took 0 bases from V and 7 from J, leaving 12 bases between them. The CDR3 spells CASSPPSGSSGYTF. The CDR3 bases are TGTGCCAGCTCACCACCGTCGGGGTCTTCTGGCTACACCTTC.